The 26 T cell receptor beta chains presented below share a single source sample, sequenced in a study of beta chain features in type 1 diabetes (dated by TCRdb to 2017 to 2018). Library method: the immunoSEQ multiplex PCR assay. The entire isolated RNA was reverse transcribed using the High Capacity cDNA Reverse Transcription Kit, and thus expressed TCRB transcripts were sequenced. What TCRdb holds here is the immuneACCESS table cut down to in-frame rearrangements. Part of the clones is not present; checked against another copy, under half of the missing clones reflect an unresolved V gene, and the others are unexplained. The sample table records 300,000 or so clones; under 8.5% of these occur just once. The leading ten clones occupy under 0.5% of the sample. The specimen was central memory CD4+ T cells from blood. All receptors derive from a woman aged 18-29 years in good health.

The V call is TRBV4-3, the J call TRBJ1-2; 8 nucleotides align to TRBD1. The CDR3 has 15 amino acids. The ends lost 0 bases at V and 4 bases at J; junction bases unmatched: 4. From germline, CDR1 is LGHNA and CDR2 YSLEER. CDR3 coding DNA: TGCGCCAGCAGCCAAGATCCAGGGGGCGGCTATGGCTACACCTTC. Its protein product is CASSQDPGGGYGYTF.

This chain uses TRBV2 with TRBJ1-1; possible D gene TRBD1, 5 bases. V shed 7 bases and J shed 0 bases, with 9 bases lying between them. The CDR3 loop spans 13 amino acids. CDR1 is SNHLY, CDR2 FYNNEI, per germline. CDR3 protein: CASKQEMNTEAFF. The CDR3 DNA sequence: TGTGCCAGCAAACAGGAGATGAACACTGAAGCTTTCTTT.

The chain employs TRBV7-3 and TRBJ1-2; tentative D call: TRBD1 (5 bases). The CDR3 has 15 residues. Per the germline V gene, CDR1 is SGHTA and CDR2 is FQGTGA. V lost 5 bases, J lost 4 bases, and 17 bases lay in between. CDR3 in amino acids: CASSEGPGELYGYTF. CDR3 in DNA: TGTGCCAGCAGCGAGGGACCCGGGGAACTCTATGGCTACACCTTC.

This clone has a handful of counts. The V call is TRBV4-3, the J call TRBJ2-2; possible D gene TRBD2, 5 bases. Trimming took off 2 bases at V and 4 bases at J, with 17 bases between the two ends. This CDR3 is built from 17 residues. Germline CDR1 is LGHNA and CDR2 is YSLEER. For the CDR3, the DNA is TGCGCCAGCAGCCAAAAGAAAGGGAGCGTGGCCACCGGGGAGCTGTTTTTT. It codes for CASSQKKGSVATGELFF.

The chain couples TRBV28 to TRBJ2-2; 8 positions match TRBD1. This CDR3 has 15 amino acids. Trimming cost V 4 bases and J 0 bases; bases outside gene matches: 1. Germline V CDR1 and CDR2: MDHEN, SYDVKM. CDR3 nucleotides: TGTGCCAGCAGTTCGGGACAGGCGAACACCGGGGAGCTGTTTTTT. This sequence encodes CASSSGQANTGELFF.

The V and J genes are TRBV5-1 and TRBJ2-6, with D perhaps TRBD1 (5 bases). Germline values: CDR1 SGHRS, CDR2 YFSETQ. The V end lost 4 bases, the J end lost 3 bases, and 11 bases lay between the germline ends. The CDR3 contains 15 residues. CDR3 region: CASSTQGDGANVLTF. The CDR3 DNA is TGCGCCAGCAGCACCCAGGGTGATGGGGCCAACGTCCTGACTTTC. The full variable domain, with the rest looked up from reference TRBV5-1 and TRBJ2-6, is KAGVTQTPRYLIKTRGQQVTLSCSPISGHRSVSWYQQTPGQGLQFLFEYFSETQRNKGNFPGRFSGRQFSNSRSEMNVSTLELGDSALYLCASSTQGDGANVLTFGAGSRLTVL.

The chain has TRBV4-3 and TRBJ1-2; the D gene is possibly TRBD1 (5 bases). The V gene's germline CDR1 is LGHNA and CDR2 YSLEER. This CDR3 has 13 amino acids. Trimming removed 4 bases from V and 6 bases from J, with 12 bases in between. Written as DNA, the CDR3 is TGCGCCAGCAGCCTCGGGGGAAGAAATGGCTACACCTTC. As protein: CASSLGGRNGYTF.

Comments on this clone: Being one base from a much bigger clone, this may be a read error. Other nucleotide sequences in the sample specify the same CDR3. This chain joins TRBV7-2 and TRBJ2-3; D ambiguous. The CDR3 contains 13 residues. Germline V gene data show CDR1 as SGHTA and CDR2 as FQGNSA. The V gene lost 1 base and the J gene lost 1 base, with 3 bases spanning the gap. The CDR3: CASSLGGTDTQYF. CDR3 in DNA: TGTGCCAGCAGCTTAGGCGGCACAGATACGCAGTATTTT. Full variable domain (rest looked up from reference TRBV7-2 and TRBJ2-3): GAGVSQSPSNKVTEKGKDVELRCDPISGHTALYWYRQSLGQGLEFLIYFQGNSAPDKSGLPSDRFSAERTGGSVSTLTIQRTQQEDSAVYLCASSLGGTDTQYFGPGTRLTVL.

As to this clone: This specimen includes other DNA sequences encoding the same CDR3. The chain couples TRBV7-9 to TRBJ1-3; 8 positions match TRBD1. This CDR3 spans 14 amino acids. CDR1 SEHNR and CDR2 FQNEAQ come from the germline V gene (reference sequence). Trimming cost V 5 bases and J 2 bases; bases outside gene matches: 2. CDR3 nucleotide sequence: TGTGCCAGCAGCCTGGACAGGGCTGGAAACACCATATATTTT. Amino acid sequence: CASSLDRAGNTIYF.

There are many counts of this clone. V usage is TRBV6-6 and J usage is TRBJ1-4; D not certain. The CDR3 is 13 residues long. The germline V gene encodes CDR1 MNHNY and CDR2 SVGAGI (reference sequence). V shed 0 bases and J shed 13 bases, with 12 bases lying between them. In DNA, the CDR3 is TGTGCCAGCAGTTACTCGACGAGGTTGGGACTGTTTTTT. Its translation: CASSYSTRLGLFF.

The sample holds many counts of this clone. CDR3 in amino acids: CASRGQGAGGYTF. CDR3 nucleotides: TGTGCCAGCAGAGGACAGGGGGCGGGTGGCTACACCTTC. V and J are TRBV28 and TRBJ1-2; TRBD1 aligns across 11 bases. The V and J ends lost 6 bases and 7 bases, in that order; junction bases with no gene match: 4. There are 13 residues in the CDR3. Per the germline V gene, CDR1 is MDHEN and CDR2 is SYDVKM.

The chain has TRBV6-1 and TRBJ2-7, with 7 bases lining up with TRBD1. The CDR3 is 13 amino acids. V shed 10 bases, J shed 1 base, and the junction held 7 bases outside the gene matches. Germline V gene lookup returns CDR1 MNHNS and CDR2 SASEGT. The CDR3 here is CAIGDSGSYEQYF. As DNA, the CDR3 is TGTGCCATCGGGGACAGTGGGTCCTACGAGCAGTACTTC.

The genes are TRBV15 and TRBJ2-3; the D is unclear. CDR1 and CDR2 from the germline V gene are LNHNV and YYDKDF (reference sequence). V dropped 5 bases and J dropped 5 bases, with 8 bases sitting between them. This CDR3 contains 12 residues. The CDR3, as DNA: TGTGCCACCAGCGCAGGTGAAGATACGCAGTATTTT. Its translation is CATSAGEDTQYF.

This sequence joins TRBV5-1 and TRBJ2-2, with TRBD2 identical over 11 bases. CDR1 SGHRS and CDR2 YFSETQ come from the germline V gene. The CDR3 consists of 16 residues. The J segment lost 6 bases and the V segment lost 4 bases, leaving 8 bases of the junction unmatched. The CDR3 loop reads CASSPLAGDGSGELFF. DNA of the CDR3: TGCGCCAGCAGCCCACTAGCGGGAGATGGCTCCGGGGAGCTGTTTTTT.

This clone was counted a few times. The rearrangement joins TRBV11-1 to TRBJ2-1; D is undetermined. CDR3 size: 15 residues. The germline V gene encodes CDR1 SGHAT and CDR2 FQDESV (reference sequence). With 4 bases removed from V and 2 bases from J, the gap between germline ends came to 12 bases. The DNA for the CDR3 is TGTGCCAGCAGCTATGCACTTGCTCCCTACAATGAGCAGTTCTTC. Its translation: CASSYALAPYNEQFF.

This clone occurred many times. This chain connects TRBV6-1 to TRBJ2-3; D perhaps matches TRBD1 (7 bases). The CDR3 has 15 amino acids. Trimming took 6 bases from V and 6 from J, leaving 19 bases between them. Germline CDR1 and CDR2: MNHNS and SASEGT. DNA of the CDR3: TGTGCCAGCAGCCTAGGAGGGGGCTTCCCGGATACGCAGTATTTT. It specifies CASSLGGGFPDTQYF.

This clone was observed many times. This sample includes further DNA sequences coding for the same CDR3. This rearrangement joins TRBV28 to TRBJ2-7; D is unclear. The CDR3 spans 12 residues. CDR1 and CDR2 from the germline V gene are MDHEN and SYDVKM. Deletions cut 3 bases from V and 2 bases from J, with 5 bases between. The CDR3 coding sequence is TGTGCCAGCAGTTTGGCGCCCTACGAGCAGTACTTC. Amino acids: CASSLAPYEQYF.

A few counts support this clone. The chain is built from TRBV29-1 and TRBJ1-3; unclear D gene. The CDR3 covers 13 residues. Per the germline V gene, CDR1 is SQVTM and CDR2 is ANQGSEA. Deletions cut 6 bases from V and 0 bases from J, with 9 bases between. The CDR3 coding sequence is TGCAGCGTACTCGTGGGCTCTGGAAACACCATATATTTT. It specifies CSVLVGSGNTIYF.

The sample holds a few counts of this clone. The chain has TRBV4-2 and TRBJ2-7, with D tentatively TRBD2 (6 bases). V was cut by 0 bases and J by 3 bases, with 12 bases left in between. There are 15 residues in the CDR3. CDR1 LGHNA and CDR2 YNFKEQ come from the germline V gene. The CDR3 coding sequence is TGTGCCAGCAGCCAAGAACGGCGGGATTTCTACGAGCAGTACTTC. It specifies CASSQERRDFYEQYF.

The table lists this clone with a few counts. CDR3 bases: TGTGCCAGCAGTCCTGGACTAGCGGGAGGGCAGTTCGTCTACGAGCAGTACTTC. The encoded protein is CASSPGLAGGQFVYEQYF. This rearrangement joins TRBV6-7 to TRBJ2-7, with 15 bases that match TRBD2. TRBV6-7 belongs to the ORF category, with a function that is uncertain. The junction had 11 bases not matched to a gene; V was cut back by 5 bases and J by 3 bases. There are 18 residues in the CDR3.

The chain recombines TRBV18 with TRBJ2-3; 10 bases align to TRBD1. V lost 5 bases and J lost 1; bases outside the gene matches: 18. The CDR3 length is 20 residues. Looked up from germline, CDR1 is KGHSH and CDR2 is LQKENI. The CDR3 sequence: CASSSQPTGGSGSGTDTQYF. As DNA, the CDR3 is TGTGCCAGCTCATCCCAGCCGACAGGGGGCTCCGGATCCGGCACAGATACGCAGTATTTT.

J is TRBJ2-5 and V is TRBV18; TRBD2 aligns across 9 bases. Trimming cost V 3 bases and J 1 base; bases outside gene matches: 12. The CDR3 totals 18 residues. Germline CDR1 is KGHSH and CDR2 is LQKENI. CDR3 sequence: CASSPNPSGRLSQETQYF. The CDR3 bases are TGTGCCAGCTCACCCAACCCCAGCGGGAGGCTCTCCCAAGAGACCCAGTACTTC.

This clone turned up a few times. Other DNA sequences in the sample encode the same CDR3. The V gene is TRBV5-6, the J gene TRBJ2-7; D might be TRBD2 (5 bases). V gave up 3 bases and J gave up 7 bases, with 8 bases separating them. CDR3 length: 11 amino acids. Germline CDR1 and CDR2: SGHDT and YYEEEE. CDR3 region: CASSSGLEQYF. CDR3 DNA sequence: TGTGCCAGCAGCTCGGGATTGGAGCAGTACTTC.

This clone has just a few counts. This chain uses TRBV18 with TRBJ2-7; 9 nucleotides align to TRBD2. The CDR3 consists of 15 residues. With V trimmed by 3 bases and J by 4 bases, 7 bases remained unmatched. Germline V gene lookup returns CDR1 KGHSH and CDR2 LQKENI. The chain's CDR3 is CASSPAAGGEYEQYF. Written as DNA, the CDR3 is TGTGCCAGCTCACCGGCAGCGGGAGGCGAGTACGAGCAGTACTTC.

Points on this clone: The germline gene is not matched at one end of the junction; a read error may be the cause. V usage is TRBV6-5 and J usage is TRBJ2-2, with 13 bases fitting TRBD2. CDR1 and CDR2 (germline): MNHEY, SVGAGI. The CDR3 is made up of 14 amino acids. The CDR3, as DNA: TGTGCCATCAGTGGACTAGCGGGAGCAGAGGAGCTGTTTTTT. This gives the protein CAISGLAGAEELFF.

This clone was seen only a few times. The gene calls are TRBV7-2 and TRBJ2-7; the match to TRBD2 covers 9 bases. The CDR3 is 15 residues long. Germline CDR1 SGHTA, CDR2 FQGNSA. V lost 5 bases and J lost 3; bases outside the gene matches: 8. CDR3 coding DNA: TGTGCCAGCAGCACGGGACTAGCAGTAGGCTACGAGCAGTACTTC. Translation gives CASSTGLAVGYEQYF.